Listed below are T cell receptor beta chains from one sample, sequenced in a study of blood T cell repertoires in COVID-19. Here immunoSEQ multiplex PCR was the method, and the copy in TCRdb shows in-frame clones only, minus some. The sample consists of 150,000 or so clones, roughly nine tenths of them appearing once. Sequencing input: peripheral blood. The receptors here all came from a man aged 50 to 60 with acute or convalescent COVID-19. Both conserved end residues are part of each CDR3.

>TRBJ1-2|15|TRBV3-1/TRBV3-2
CASSPLDVREDGYTF
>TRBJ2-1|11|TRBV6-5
CASGGVYEQFF
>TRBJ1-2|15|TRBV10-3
CAISELDRGSNGYTF
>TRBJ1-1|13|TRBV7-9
CANVGQGNTEAFF
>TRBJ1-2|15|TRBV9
CASSDKGQGGYGYTF
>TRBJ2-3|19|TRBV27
CASSLPWTSGSDGPDTQYF
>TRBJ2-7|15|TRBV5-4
CASSLEGGASYEQYF
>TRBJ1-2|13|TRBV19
CASTSDPRGGYTF
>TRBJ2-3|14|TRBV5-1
CASSSSGTSDTQYF
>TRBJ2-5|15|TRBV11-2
CASSLEAGSRGTQYF
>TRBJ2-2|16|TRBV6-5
CASSYSYLVGAGELFF
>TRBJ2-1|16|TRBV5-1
CASSFGLAGGRNEQFF
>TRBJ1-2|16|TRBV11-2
CASSRERGQGAFGYTF
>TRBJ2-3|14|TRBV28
CASSPGPGTDTQYF
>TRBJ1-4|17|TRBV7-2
CASSLALLGQGGEKLFF
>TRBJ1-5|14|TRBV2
CASSERTSNQPQHF
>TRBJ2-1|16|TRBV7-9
CASSLLGTSGKNEQFF
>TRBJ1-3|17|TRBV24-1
CATSDPQGELSGNTIYF
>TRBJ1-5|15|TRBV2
CASSEAGGSNQPQHF
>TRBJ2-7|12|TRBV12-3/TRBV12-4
CASSRLANEQYF
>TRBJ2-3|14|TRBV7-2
CASSKGHSTDTQYF
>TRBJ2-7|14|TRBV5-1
CASTQGTTVYEQYF
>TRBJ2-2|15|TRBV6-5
CASSRTSGATGELFF
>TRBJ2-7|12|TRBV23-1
CASSKTGYEQYF